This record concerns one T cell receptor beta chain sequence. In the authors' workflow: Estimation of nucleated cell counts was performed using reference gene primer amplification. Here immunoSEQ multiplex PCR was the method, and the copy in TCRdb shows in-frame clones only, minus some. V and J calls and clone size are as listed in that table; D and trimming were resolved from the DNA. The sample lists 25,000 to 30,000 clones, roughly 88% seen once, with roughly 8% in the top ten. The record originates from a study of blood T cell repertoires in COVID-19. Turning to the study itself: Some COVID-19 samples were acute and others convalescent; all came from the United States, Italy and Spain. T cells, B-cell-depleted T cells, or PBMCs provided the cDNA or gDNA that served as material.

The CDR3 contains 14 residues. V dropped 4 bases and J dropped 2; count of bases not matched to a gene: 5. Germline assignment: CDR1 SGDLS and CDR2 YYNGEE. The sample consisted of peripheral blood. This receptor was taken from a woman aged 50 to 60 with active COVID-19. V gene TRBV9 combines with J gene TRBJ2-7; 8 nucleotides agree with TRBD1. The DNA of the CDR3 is TGTGCCAGCAGCCCACAGGGGGTTCCCTACGAGCAGTACTTC. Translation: CASSPQGVPYEQYF.